This T cell receptor beta chain derives from a study of T cell responses to AZD1222 COVID-19 vaccine. Study context: Pooling of second doses given at about 4 or about 12 weeks was done. Points from the study as a whole: Only after the peak T cell response were repertoires sampled. Only a handful of AZD1222 recipients, more than 5 in all, had baseline seropositivity. With dominance at 160-218 and 743-854, vaccine-associated CD4 TCRs spanned spike.

TCRdb's table, derived via immunoSEQ multiplex PCR, lists solely in-frame clones and lacks some. Among 90,000 to 140,000 clones listed, 88% were seen once. As regards this clone: Its antigen remains unknown.

Per germline, CDR1 SNHLY and CDR2 FYNNEI. This CDR3 comprises 15 residues. With V trimmed by 6 bases and J by 1 base, 5 bases remained unmatched. The origin of this receptor is an adult in good health. The V gene is TRBV2, the J gene TRBJ2-3; 9 positions match TRBD1. The sample was peripheral blood, taken on day 0 of AZD1222 vaccination. The chain's CDR3 is CASSSRTGGTDTQYF. CDR3 DNA sequence: TGTGCCAGCAGCAGCCGGACAGGGGGCACAGATACGCAGTATTTT.